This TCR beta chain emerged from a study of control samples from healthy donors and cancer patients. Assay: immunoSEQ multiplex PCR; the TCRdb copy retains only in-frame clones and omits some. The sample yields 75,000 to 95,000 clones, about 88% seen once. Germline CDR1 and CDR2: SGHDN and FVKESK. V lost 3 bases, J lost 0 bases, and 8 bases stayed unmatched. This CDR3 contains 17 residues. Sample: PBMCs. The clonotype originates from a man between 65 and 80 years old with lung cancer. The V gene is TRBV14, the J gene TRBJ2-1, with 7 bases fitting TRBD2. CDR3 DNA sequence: TGTGCCAGCAGCCATCGGGAGCGGGGTCACTCCTACAATGAGCAGTTCTTC. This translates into CASSHRERGHSYNEQFF.